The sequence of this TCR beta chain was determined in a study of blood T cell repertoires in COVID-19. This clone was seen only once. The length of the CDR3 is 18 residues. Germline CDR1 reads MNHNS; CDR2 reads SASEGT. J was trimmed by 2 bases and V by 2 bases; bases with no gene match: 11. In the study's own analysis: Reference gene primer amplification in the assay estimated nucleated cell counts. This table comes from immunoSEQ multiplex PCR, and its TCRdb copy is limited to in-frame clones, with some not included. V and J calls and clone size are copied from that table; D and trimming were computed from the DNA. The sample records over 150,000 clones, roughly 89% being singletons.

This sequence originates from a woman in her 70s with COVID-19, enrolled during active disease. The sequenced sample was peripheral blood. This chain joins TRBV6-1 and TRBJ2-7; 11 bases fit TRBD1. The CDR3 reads CASSELGTGTGGTYEQYF. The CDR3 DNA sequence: TGTGCCAGCAGTGAATTGGGCACCGGGACAGGGGGAACCTACGAGCAGTACTTC.